These T cell receptor beta chains were read from a single sample in a study of Ad26.COV2.S vaccination and SARS-CoV-2 variants. TCRdb's copy holds only in-frame clones and misses some; the assay was immunoSEQ multiplex PCR. The sample has 300,000 to 350,000 clones, 88% seen once. The sequencing used peripheral blood, collected in a trial of Ad26.COV2.S vaccine versus placebo. The receptor source for this set is a person between 18 and 60 years old who received the Ad26.COV2.S COVID-19 vaccine or a placebo. CDR3s include the opening cysteine and the closing phenylalanine or tryptophan. The order of the fields is D gene, J gene, V gene, clone size, CDR3 DNA, CDR3 protein. D genes are given only for firm matches. Size values are once, few and many counts, or a class for expanded clones, and some rows have none.

. TRBJ1-2 TRBV4-3 . TGCGCCAGCAGCCAGGGCAGGGAATCTGGCTACACCTTC CASSQGRESGYTF
. TRBJ2-1 TRBV3-1/TRBV3-2 once TGTGCCAGCAGCCAGGACAACCTGGCGGAGCAGTTCTTC CASSQDNLAEQFF
. TRBJ1-2 TRBV6-5 . TGTGCCAGCAGTTCTCAGAACTATGGCTACACCTTC CASSSQNYGYTF
. TRBJ2-1 TRBV3-1/TRBV3-2 . TGTGCCAGCAGCCAAGCGGGCCAATTCAATGAGCAGTTCTTC CASSQAGQFNEQFF
. TRBJ2-5 TRBV9 . TGTGCCAGCAGCGATCGCAGGCAAGAGACCCAGTACTTC CASSDRRQETQYF
. TRBJ2-1 TRBV7-3 . TGTGCCAGCAGCTCTTACCCATCGGACAGACCTATCAATGAGCAGTTCTTC CASSSYPSDRPINEQFF
. TRBJ1-1 TRBV28 . TGTGCCAGCAGTTTGTCTGGCAGAGGGGCTCCTCGGGGAGCTTTCTTT CASSLSGRGAPRGAFF
TRBD2 TRBJ2-1 TRBV19 . TGTGCCAGTAGTCGAACCGGGACTAGCATCTACAATGAGCAGTTCTTC CASSRTGTSIYNEQFF
. TRBJ2-7 TRBV28 few TGTGCCAGCAGATCTTTCCGGGACAAGAACTACGAGCAGTACTTC CASRSFRDKNYEQYF
. TRBJ1-5 TRBV28 . TGTGCCGCCGGGGAGGGCCCAAAACCAGGGCCCCAGCATTTT CAAGEGPKPGPQHF
. TRBJ2-7 TRBV9 . TGTGCCAGCAGCGTATTAAGCGGAGCTACCTACGAGCAGTACTTC CASSVLSGATYEQYF
. TRBJ1-2 TRBV6-5 . TGTGCCAGCAGATGGGGGAGTGATGGCTACACCTTC CASRWGSDGYTF
. TRBJ2-7 TRBV30 . TGTGCCTGGAGTGTCGGGGGAGTCTCCTACGAGCAGTACTTC CAWSVGGVSYEQYF
TRBD1 TRBJ2-7 TRBV28 . TGTGCCAGCAGGCCCCCCGACAGGGGATACGAGCAGTACTTC CASRPPDRGYEQYF
TRBD2 TRBJ2-3 TRBV9 . TGTGCCAGCAGCGTAAGCGGGGGGGCGGATACGCAGTATTTT CASSVSGGADTQYF
TRBD2 TRBJ2-5 TRBV3-1/TRBV3-2 . TGTGCCAGCAGCCAAGGGTCGGGGGGGCAAGAGACCCAGTACTTC CASSQGSGGQETQYF
. TRBJ1-4 TRBV7-2 . TGTGCCAGCAGCTTATGGGCTAATGAAAAACTGTTTTTT CASSLWANEKLFF
TRBD1 TRBJ1-6 TRBV29-1 . TGCAGCGTTTCGACCGGGACAGGGAATTCACCCCTCCACTTT CSVSTGTGNSPLHF
. TRBJ1-4 TRBV19 . TGTGCCAGTAGTCAGCTACAATGGGAAAAACTGTTTTTT CASSQLQWEKLFF
. TRBJ1-5 TRBV15 few TGTGCCACCAGCACATGGGGGGGGCCCCAGCATTTT CATSTWGGPQHF
TRBD1 TRBJ1-2 TRBV19 . TGTGCCAGTAGTATAGAGCCGGGACAGGGGGACTATGGCTACACCTTC CASSIEPGQGDYGYTF
. TRBJ1-2 TRBV29-1 . TGCAGCGGAGCACAGGGCCATGGCTACACCTTC CSGAQGHGYTF
. TRBJ2-4 TRBV12-5 once TGTGCTAGTGGTTTGGACAGGGGCCCGGAGGGCATTCAGTACTTC CASGLDRGPEGIQYF
. TRBJ2-1 TRBV5-1 . TGCGCCAGCAGCTTAGGGGGAGGAAGTGAGCAGTTCTTC CASSLGGGSEQFF
TRBD2 TRBJ2-7 TRBV5-1 . TGCGCCAGCAGCTTGGGACTAGCGGGAGTCGAGCAGTACTTC CASSLGLAGVEQYF
TRBD1 TRBJ2-2 TRBV4-1 . TGCGCCAGCAGCCCCGGACAGGGGGCGCCTGGCGGGGAGCTGTTTTTT CASSPGQGAPGGELFF
TRBD2 TRBJ2-7 TRBV6-5 . TGTGCCAGCAGTTACTCGTCCGGGGGGGCCTACGAGCAGTACTTC CASSYSSGGAYEQYF
. TRBJ2-2 TRBV27 few TGTGCCAGCAGTTTAATGGAGACCGGGGAGCTGTTTTTT CASSLMETGELFF
. TRBJ2-5 TRBV5-5 . TGTGCCAGCAGCTTGGTTCAGGGCCCTCAAGAGACCCAGTACTTC CASSLVQGPQETQYF
TRBD1 TRBJ1-4 TRBV10-3 . TGTGCCACCCGTCAGGTGGGACAGGGTGGGGAGAATGAAAAACTGTTTTTT CATRQVGQGGENEKLFF
. TRBJ2-4 TRBV30 . TGTGCCTGGAGTGTACCATTTATCGGGGCAGACATAGCCAAAAACATTCAGTACTTC CAWSVPFIGADIAKNIQYF
. TRBJ1-3 TRBV7-2 . TGTGCCAGCAGCTTAGCCCCCGTCTCTGGAAACACCATATATTTT CASSLAPVSGNTIYF
. TRBJ2-7 TRBV6-2/TRBV6-3 . TGTGCCAGCAGTTACCCCAGGGGGGCTAGCGTCTGGTACGAGCAGTACTTC CASSYPRGASVWYEQYF
. TRBJ1-2 TRBV7-3 . TGTGCCAGCAGCCAGGGGACGGGGTCTGGCTACACCTTC CASSQGTGSGYTF
. TRBJ1-2 TRBV19 . TGTGCCAGTATGAAGAAGTCGTCAGCGAACTATGGCTACACCTTC CASMKKSSANYGYTF
. TRBJ2-1 TRBV11-2 . TGTGCCAGCAGCCCGCCGGGAATGGGACCAAATGAGCAGTTCTTC CASSPPGMGPNEQFF
. TRBJ2-5 TRBV7-2 . TGTGCCAGCAGCCAATCCGGACTGTACCAAGAGACCCAGTACTTC CASSQSGLYQETQYF
. TRBJ1-5 TRBV28 . TGTGCCAGCAGTTTACTAGCAGGGGATAACCAGCCCCAGCATTTT CASSLLAGDNQPQHF
. TRBJ1-1 TRBV9 . TGTGCCAGCAGCGCCGCATCGATTGGTGAAGCTTTCTTT CASSAASIGEAFF
. TRBJ2-5 TRBV25-1 . TGTGCCAGCAGTGCACCACCCTCCGCAGGGATAGAGACCCAGTACTTC CASSAPPSAGIETQYF
. TRBJ1-2 TRBV29-1 . TGCAGCGTAGTGGGCCAACTGGGCTATGGCTACACCTTC CSVVGQLGYGYTF
TRBD1 TRBJ1-2 TRBV12-3/TRBV12-4 . TGTGCCAGCAGATACACAGGGGGCTATGGCTACACCTTC CASRYTGGYGYTF
. TRBJ1-6 TRBV3-1/TRBV3-2 . TGTGCCAGCAGCTCGGATAGCTCCTATAATTCACCCCTCCACTTT CASSSDSSYNSPLHF
. TRBJ2-3 TRBV19 once TGTGCCAGTAGTACCCTACCGGGCATTGGAACAGATACGCAGTATTTT CASSTLPGIGTDTQYF
. TRBJ1-5 TRBV12-3/TRBV12-4 . TGTGCCATCAGGGCCGGCAATCAGCCCCAGCATTTT CAIRAGNQPQHF
TRBD1 TRBJ2-3 TRBV7-2 . TGTGCCAGCAGCTTGGGACAGATAAACACAGATACGCAGTATTTT CASSLGQINTDTQYF
TRBD2 TRBJ2-1 TRBV11-2 . TGTGCCACCGCCTCAGGCGGGGGGGGCAATGAGCAGTTCTTC CATASGGGGNEQFF
. TRBJ2-1 TRBV11-2 . TGTGCCAGCAGCCTAAGGATCTCGGGTCGGGATTACAATGAGCAGTTCTTC CASSLRISGRDYNEQFF
TRBD1 TRBJ1-2 TRBV7-9 . TGTGCCAGCAGCTTGGGACAGCTACACTTATCCTACACCTTC CASSLGQLHLSYTF
. TRBJ1-3 TRBV14 . TGTGCCAGCAGCCAAGATAGGACAGCTGGAAACACCATATATTTT CASSQDRTAGNTIYF
. TRBJ1-5 TRBV18 . TGTGCCAGCTCCCCCTCCCGAGCCGCCCAGCATTTT CASSPSRAAQHF
. TRBJ2-6 TRBV19 . TGTGCCAGTAGTATGAAAAGCATCTCTGGGGCCAACGTCCTGACTTTC CASSMKSISGANVLTF
. TRBJ2-7 TRBV5-6 . TGTGCCAGCAGCTTAGGGAGCGACTACGAATACGAGCAGTACTTC CASSLGSDYEYEQYF
TRBD1 TRBJ1-1 TRBV5-4 . TGTGCCAGCAGCAGACAGGGTAACACTGAAGCTTTCTTT CASSRQGNTEAFF
TRBD1 TRBJ1-1 TRBV29-1 . TGCAGGGGGGGACAGGAATACGAAGCTTTCTTT CRGGQEYEAFF
. TRBJ1-3 TRBV13 . TGTGCCAGCACCCGTAGTACGTCTGGAAACACCATATATTTT CASTRSTSGNTIYF
. TRBJ2-3 TRBV6-5 . TGTGCCAGCAGTTCCTTGGGGTTGGCAGATACGCAGTATTTT CASSSLGLADTQYF
. TRBJ2-1 TRBV6-2/TRBV6-3 . TGTGCCAGCAGCCCTGTAGAAAATGAGCAGTTCTTC CASSPVENEQFF
TRBD1 TRBJ2-7 TRBV27 . TGTGCCAGCAGTCGACAGGGAAACCTCTACGAGCAGTACTTC CASSRQGNLYEQYF
. TRBJ2-7 TRBV5-1 . TGCGCCAGCAGCTCGGACAGCCACCCCTACGAGCAGTACTTC CASSSDSHPYEQYF